The subject of this entry is one TCR beta chain. The data were obtained in a study of cytomegalovirus exposure and HLA in healthy donors. Primers: 60 Vbeta forward and 13 Jbeta reverse. Produced via immunoSEQ multiplex PCR; TCRdb's table is partial and in-frame only. Of about 130,000 clones in the sample, around 8.5% were seen once. The V gene's germline CDR1 is SGHRS and CDR2 YFSETQ. V was clipped by 4 bases and J by 6 bases; unmatched bases: 6. The CDR3 totals 13 residues. The chain joins TRBV5-1 to TRBJ1-2; 7 nucleotides match TRBD1. Sequencing used PBMCs. This TCR was sampled from a man aged 35-49 years in good health and CMV-seronegative. The CDR3 nucleotides read TGCGCCAGCAGCCCCCGACAGGGTGATGGCTACACCTTC. It encodes CASSPRQGDGYTF.